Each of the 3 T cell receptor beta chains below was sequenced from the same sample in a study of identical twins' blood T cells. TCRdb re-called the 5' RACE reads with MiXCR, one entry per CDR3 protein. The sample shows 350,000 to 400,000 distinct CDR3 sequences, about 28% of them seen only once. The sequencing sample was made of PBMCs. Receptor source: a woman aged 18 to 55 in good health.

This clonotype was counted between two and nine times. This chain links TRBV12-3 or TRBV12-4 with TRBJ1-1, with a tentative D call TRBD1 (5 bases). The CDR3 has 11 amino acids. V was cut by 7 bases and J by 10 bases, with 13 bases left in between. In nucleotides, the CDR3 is TGTGCCAGCAAGACAGAAAGCGGAGCTTTCTTT. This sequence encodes CASKTESGAFF.

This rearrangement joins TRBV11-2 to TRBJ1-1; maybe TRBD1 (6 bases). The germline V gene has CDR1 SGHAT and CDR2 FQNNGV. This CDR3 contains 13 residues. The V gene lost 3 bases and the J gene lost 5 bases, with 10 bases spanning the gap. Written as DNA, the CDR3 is TGTGCCAGCAGCTTTACAGGGAGAACTGAAGCTTTCTTT. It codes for CASSFTGRTEAFF. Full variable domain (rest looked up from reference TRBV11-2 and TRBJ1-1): EAGVAQSPRYKIIEKRQSVAFWCNPISGHATLYWYQQILGQGPKLLIQFQNNGVVDDSQLPKDRFSAERLKGVDSTLKIQPAKLEDSAVYLCASSFTGRTEAFFGQGTRLTVV.

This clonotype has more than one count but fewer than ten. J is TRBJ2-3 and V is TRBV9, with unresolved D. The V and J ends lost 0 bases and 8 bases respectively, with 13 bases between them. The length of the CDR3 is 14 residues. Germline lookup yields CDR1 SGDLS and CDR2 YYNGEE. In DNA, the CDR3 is TGTGCCAGCAGCGTAGAAACCTGGGTCGGTACGCAGTATTTT. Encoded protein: CASSVETWVGTQYF.